This TCR beta chain was recorded in a study of T cell repertoires in cytomegalovirus infection. Overall study context: The authors relied on CMV epitopes, both recently identified HLA-C-restricted and well-studied HLA-B-restricted. Shared public TCR beta signatures pointed to both CMV infection and a matching HLA type.

TCRdb called the reads again in MiXCR, with one record for every CDR3 protein. This sample yields roughly 500,000 distinct CDR3 sequences, of which around a third are seen a single time; 15% to 20% belongs to the top ten. Findings of the study overall: Carriage of CMV together with the relevant HLA was identifiable through cumulative public TCR beta family frequency. CMV-specific HLA-C-restricted TCR beta clonotypes dominated the ex vivo response.

The trim removed 4 bases at V and 1 base at J, leaving 6 bases unmatched. CDR1 and CDR2 (germline): MRHNA, SNTAGT. The CDR3 has 17 amino acids. As regards this clonotype: Its specificity is unknown.

The input for sequencing was cultured PBMCs, taken from culture after CMV antigen stimulation. The chain has TRBV6-4 and TRBJ2-6; 8 bases map to TRBD2. The TCR sequence derives from a human donor in good health (CMV status not recorded). Some clones in this sample may be carry-over from other donors' samples. CDR3 loop: CASSASGSTSGANVLTF. CDR3 nucleotide sequence: TGTGCCAGCAGTGCAAGCGGGAGTACTTCTGGGGCCAACGTCCTGACTTTC.